These T cell receptor beta chains were read from a single sample in a study of CD8 T cells in Susac syndrome. MiXCR, applied by TCRdb to the immunoSEQ multiplex PCR reads, yields one record per CDR3 protein. The profile covers approximately 220,000 distinct CDR3 sequences, with roughly 94% appearing a single time and approximately 0.08% taken by the ten largest. Sample: CD4+ T cells from PBMCs. The receptor set was obtained from a human donor with multiple sclerosis. Each CDR3 is given with its conserved first and last residue. The D gene is left open where the match is weak. Clone size appears in some rows only: once, few, many, or a class for an expanded clone.

- | TRBJ2-1 | TRBV29-1 | TRBD2 | 16 | TGCAGCGTTGAAGATCGTCAGCGGGGGGCGGACAATGAGCAGTTCTTC | CSVEDRQRGADNEQFF
- | TRBJ1-2 | TRBV20-1 | TRBD1 | 13 | TGCAGTGCTGACTCCGGGACAGAATATGGCTACACCTTC | CSADSGTEYGYTF
- | TRBJ1-2 | TRBV29-1 | - | 15 | TGCAGCGTTTCCAAGAGCGGGGGCACTAACTATGGCTACACCTTC | CSVSKSGGTNYGYTF
- | TRBJ2-1 | TRBV7-2 | TRBD2 | 15 | TGTGCCAGCAGCCCTTCTAGCGGGGGGGCAAATGAGCAGTTCTTC | CASSPSSGGANEQFF
- | TRBJ2-2 | TRBV29-1 | - | 11 | TGCAGTGGCTCGAACACCGGGGAGCTGTTTTTT | CSGSNTGELFF
- | TRBJ2-5 | TRBV29-1 | - | 14 | TGCAGCGTTTTGGAGGGGGCCCCGGGAGAGACCCAGTACTTC | CSVLEGAPGETQYF
- | TRBJ2-3 | TRBV6-5 | - | 20 | TGTGCCAGCAGTTACTCAAGCTCCCACACTAACGGGCGGTCGGCAGATACGCAGTATTTT | CASSYSSSHTNGRSADTQYF
- | TRBJ1-5 | TRBV2 | - | 16 | TGTGCCAGCAGTGAAGGTACGACGCGGCCCGTACAGCCCCAGCATTTT | CASSEGTTRPVQPQHF
- | TRBJ2-1 | TRBV6-6 | - | 15 | TGTGCCAGCAGTTACGGGGACCCGATCTACAATGAGCAGTTCTTC | CASSYGDPIYNEQFF
once | TRBJ1-1 | TRBV20-1 | TRBD1 | 13 | TGCAGTGCCAGGAGGGGGCTGGGGACTGAAGCTTTCTTT | CSARRGLGTEAFF
- | TRBJ2-1 | TRBV9 | - | 16 | TGTGCCAGCAGCGTAGGTAGTAGCGATATCTACAATGAGCAGTTCTTC | CASSVGSSDIYNEQFF
- | TRBJ2-2 | TRBV7-3 | - | 15 | TGTGCCAGCAGCTCCACCACCCTAGGGACCGGGGAGCTGTTTTTT | CASSSTTLGTGELFF
- | TRBJ2-5 | TRBV15 | TRBD2 | 14 | TGTGCCACCAGCAGCGGACTAGGGCAAGAGACCCAGTACTTC | CATSSGLGQETQYF
- | TRBJ2-4 | TRBV20-1 | - | 14 | TGCAGTGCTAGATGGACGGTCCACGCAAACATTCAGTACTTC | CSARWTVHANIQYF
- | TRBJ1-6 | TRBV27 | - | 14 | TGTGCCAGCCAGGGGCGGGGGGCTAATTCACCCCTCCACTTT | CASQGRGANSPLHF
few | TRBJ1-5 | TRBV30 | - | 13 | TGTGCCTGGAGTGTCCGGGGGTATCAGCCCCAGCATTTT | CAWSVRGYQPQHF
- | TRBJ2-1 | TRBV3-1 | TRBD1 | 14 | TGTGCCAGCAGTTCTTACAGGGGGCCGTATGAGCAGTTCTTC | CASSSYRGPYEQFF
once | TRBJ2-6 | TRBV6-5 | TRBD1 | 17 | TGTGCCAGCAGTAACGGACAGGCGAACTCTGGGGCCAACGTCCTGACTTTC | CASSNGQANSGANVLTF
- | TRBJ1-2 | TRBV30 | - | 13 | TGTGCCTGGAGTCCCATATCGGGCTATGGCTACACCTTC | CAWSPISGYGYTF
- | TRBJ2-3 | TRBV29-1 | TRBD2 | 15 | TGCAGCGTTTGTTTAGCGGGGGGCAGCACAGATACGCAGTATTTT | CSVCLAGGSTDTQYF
- | TRBJ2-3 | TRBV2 | - | 11 | TGTGCCAGAGCAGATGGGGATACGCAGTATTTT | CARADGDTQYF
- | TRBJ1-2 | TRBV20-1 | - | 14 | TGCAGTGCTAGATGGCCCAAGGGGAGCTATGGCTACACCTTC | CSARWPKGSYGYTF
once | TRBJ2-1 | TRBV4-1 | - | 16 | TGCGCCAGCAGCCAAGAAGGTGGCAGGGGAAGGGGTGAGCAGTTCTTC | CASSQEGGRGRGEQFF
once | TRBJ2-3 | TRBV29-1 | - | 12 | TGCAGCGTTGAATTACTCCCAGATACGCAGTATTTT | CSVELLPDTQYF
- | TRBJ2-3 | TRBV9 | - | 12 | TGTGCCAGCAGCTATACCACAGATACGCAGTATTTT | CASSYTTDTQYF
- | TRBJ2-3 | TRBV20-1 | - | 12 | TGCAGTGCACCCGAAGGAACAGATACGCAGTATTTT | CSAPEGTDTQYF
- | TRBJ2-2 | TRBV9 | - | 14 | TGTGCCAGCAGCGAACTTCAAGACACCGGGGAGCTGTTTTTT | CASSELQDTGELFF
- | TRBJ2-2 | TRBV7-8 | - | 14 | TGTGCCAGCAGCTTATCTTGGGGGGACGGGGAGCTGTTTTTT | CASSLSWGDGELFF
- | TRBJ2-1 | TRBV6-6 | TRBD1 | 16 | TGTGCCAGCAGCCCCACAGGGGGCCCATCCTACAATGAGCAGTTCTTC | CASSPTGGPSYNEQFF
- | TRBJ2-1 | TRBV5-1 | - | 14 | TGCGCCAGCAGCCCGACCGGCGGCACGGATGAGCAGTTCTTC | CASSPTGGTDEQFF
- | TRBJ1-2 | TRBV2 | - | 13 | TGTGCCAGCAGCACACCCGCCAACTATGGCTACACCTTC | CASSTPANYGYTF
- | TRBJ1-2 | TRBV29-1 | - | 12 | TGCAGCGTCCCCGGGGACACCCATGGCTACACCTTC | CSVPGDTHGYTF
- | TRBJ2-3 | TRBV24-1 | TRBD2 | 16 | TGTGCCACCAGTGATCGTGGGCTAGCGGGGACGGATACGCAGTATTTT | CATSDRGLAGTDTQYF
- | TRBJ2-1 | TRBV15 | - | 12 | TGTGCCACCAGCCGCCAGCTCAGTGAGCAGTTCTTC | CATSRQLSEQFF
- | TRBJ2-1 | TRBV9 | TRBD2 | 14 | TGTGCCAGCAGCGCCGGGACTAGCGGGGGCGGAGATATCTTC | CASSAGTSGGGDIF
few | TRBJ2-3 | TRBV18 | - | 13 | TGTGCCAGCTCACCGACTAGCACAGATACGCAGTATTTT | CASSPTSTDTQYF
- | TRBJ2-5 | TRBV9 | - | 15 | TGTGCCAGCAGCATCGGACTAAAGTACCAAGAGACCCAGTACTTC | CASSIGLKYQETQYF